This TCR beta chain was observed in a study of cytomegalovirus exposure and HLA in healthy donors. For the study at large: From HLA-typed donors, an early data release held tens of millions of unique TCRs.

The PCR made use of 60 Vbeta and 13 Jbeta primers. Here immunoSEQ multiplex PCR was the method, and the copy in TCRdb shows in-frame clones only, minus some. The data show 150,000 to 200,000 clones, about 85% seen once. Points from the study as a whole: Most of the TCR beta V segments (in an earlier analysis) were productive either about 87% or about 30% of the time. Among TCR beta chains, those listed as cytomegalovirus-associated numbered more than 150. Specificity for CMV antigens was confirmed in vitro for a few of the CMV-associated chains.

The J segment lost 9 bases and the V segment lost 5 bases, leaving 1 base of the junction unmatched. CDR3 length equals 13 residues. Germline CDR1 and CDR2: SGHTA and FQGTGA. Comment on this clone: Its specificity is not known.

Input material: PBMCs. The chain couples TRBV7-3 to TRBJ1-6; 10 nucleotides agree with TRBD1. The TCR was taken from a man between 18 and 35 years old in good health and CMV-seropositive. The CDR3 region has the DNA TGTGCCAGCAGCCGGGACAGGGGTTCACCCCTCCACTTT. Protein sequence: CASSRDRGSPLHF.